The clone carrying this T cell receptor (beta chain) came up a few times. These data come from a study of cytomegalovirus exposure and HLA in healthy donors. This PCR relied on a set of 60 Vbeta primers and 13 Jbeta primers. Authors' data handling: Later reanalysis found roughly 80 million unique TCR beta chains, roughly 10 million of them shared. TCRdb keeps only in-frame clones here, not all; method: immunoSEQ multiplex PCR. D and trimming come from the DNA, and the V and J calls and clone size come from that table. The repertoire holds fewer than 150,000 clones, with approximately 80% as singletons. Trimming removed 2 bases from V and 3 bases from J; junction bases left unmatched: 3. This CDR3 spans 14 amino acids. Germline assignment: CDR1 MGHRA and CDR2 YSYEKL.

The rearrangement joins TRBV4-1 to TRBJ1-1, with TRBD1 matching 7 bases. The sequence was collected from a man aged 35 to 55 in good health and CMV-seronegative. Source material: PBMCs. The CDR3 region has the DNA TGCGCCAGCAGCCAACTCGACAGGGACACTGAAGCTTTCTTT. Protein sequence: CASSQLDRDTEAFF.